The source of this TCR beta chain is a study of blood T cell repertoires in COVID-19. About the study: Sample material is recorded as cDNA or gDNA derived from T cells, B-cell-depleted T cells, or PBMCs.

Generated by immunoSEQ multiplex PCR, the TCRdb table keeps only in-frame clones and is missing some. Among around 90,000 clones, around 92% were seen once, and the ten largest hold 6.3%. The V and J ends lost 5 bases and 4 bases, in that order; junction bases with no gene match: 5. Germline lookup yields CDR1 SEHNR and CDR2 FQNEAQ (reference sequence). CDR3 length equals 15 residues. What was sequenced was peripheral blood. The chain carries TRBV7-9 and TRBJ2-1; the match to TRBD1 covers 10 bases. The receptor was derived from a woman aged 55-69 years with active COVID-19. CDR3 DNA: TGTGCCAGCAGCGAGGACAGGGGGGAGTACAATGAGCAGTTCTTC. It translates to CASSEDRGEYNEQFF.